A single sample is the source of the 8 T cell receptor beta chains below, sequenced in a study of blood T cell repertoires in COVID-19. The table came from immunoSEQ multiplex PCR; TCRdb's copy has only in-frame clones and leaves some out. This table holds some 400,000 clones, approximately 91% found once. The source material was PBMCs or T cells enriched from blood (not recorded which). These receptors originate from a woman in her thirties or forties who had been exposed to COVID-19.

The CDR3 sequence is CASSPSLSGGTSSTDTQYF. CDR3 nucleotides: TGTGCCAGCAGCCCATCACTTAGCGGGGGGACTTCTAGCACAGATACGCAGTATTTT. V gene TRBV5-5 combines with J gene TRBJ2-3, with TRBD2 identical over 10 bases. J gave up 0 bases and V 4 bases, and 14 bases lay outside the gene matches. The CDR3 is made up of 19 amino acids. Germline lookup yields CDR1 SGHKS and CDR2 YYEKEE (reference sequence).

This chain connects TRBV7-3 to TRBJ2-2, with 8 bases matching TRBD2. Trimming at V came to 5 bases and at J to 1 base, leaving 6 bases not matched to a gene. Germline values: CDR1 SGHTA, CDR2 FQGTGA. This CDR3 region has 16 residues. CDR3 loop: CASSPIAGKNTGELFF. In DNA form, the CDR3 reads TGTGCCAGCAGCCCCATAGCGGGAAAGAACACCGGGGAGCTGTTTTTT.

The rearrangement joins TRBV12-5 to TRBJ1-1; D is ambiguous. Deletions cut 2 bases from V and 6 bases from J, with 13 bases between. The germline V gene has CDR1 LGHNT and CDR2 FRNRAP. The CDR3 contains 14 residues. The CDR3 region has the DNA TGTGCTAGTGGTTTGAGTAATCGAATAGCTGAAGCTTTCTTT. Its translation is CASGLSNRIAEAFF.

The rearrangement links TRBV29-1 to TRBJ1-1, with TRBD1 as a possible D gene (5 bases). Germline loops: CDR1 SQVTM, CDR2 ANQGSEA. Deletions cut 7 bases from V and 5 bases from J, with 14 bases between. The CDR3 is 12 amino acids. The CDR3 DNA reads TGCAGCGGCCAAAGGGGAGGTACTGAAGCTTTCTTT. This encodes CSGQRGGTEAFF.

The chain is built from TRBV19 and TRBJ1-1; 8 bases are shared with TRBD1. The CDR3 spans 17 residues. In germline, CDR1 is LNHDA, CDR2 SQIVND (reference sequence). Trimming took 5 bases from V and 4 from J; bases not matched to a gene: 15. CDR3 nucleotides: TGTGCCAGTAGTCTTCGGACAGGGAGAGGAACTGGCACTGAAGCTTTCTTT. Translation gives CASSLRTGRGTGTEAFF.

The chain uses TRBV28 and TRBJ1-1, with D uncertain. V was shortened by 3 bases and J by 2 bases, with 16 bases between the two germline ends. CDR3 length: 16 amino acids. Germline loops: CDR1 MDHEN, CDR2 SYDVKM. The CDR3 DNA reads TGTGCCAGCAGTTTCCTTCCAGGCAGCCCAAACACTGAAGCTTTCTTT. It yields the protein CASSFLPGSPNTEAFF. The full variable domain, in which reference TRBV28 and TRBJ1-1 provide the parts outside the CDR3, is DVKVTQSSRYLVKRTGEKVFLECVQDMDHENMFWYRQDPGLGLRLIYFSYDVKMKEKGDIPEGYSVSREKKERFSLILESASTNQTSMYLCASSFLPGSPNTEAFFGQGTRLTVV.

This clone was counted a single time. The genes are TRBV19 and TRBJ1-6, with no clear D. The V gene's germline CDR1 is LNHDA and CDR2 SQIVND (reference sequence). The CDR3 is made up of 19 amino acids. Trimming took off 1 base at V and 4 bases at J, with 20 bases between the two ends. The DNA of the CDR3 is TGTGCCAGTAGTATAGGTCCGTCCCGCCCGGGGTGGTATAATTCACCCCTCCACTTT. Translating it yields CASSIGPSRPGWYNSPLHF. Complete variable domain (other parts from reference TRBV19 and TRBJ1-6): DGGITQSPKYLFRKEGQNVTLSCEQNLNHDAMYWYRQDPGQGLRLIYYSQIVNDFQKGDIAEGYSVSREKKESFPLTVTSAQKNPTAFYLCASSIGPSRPGWYNSPLHFGNGTRLTVT.

This CDR3 is CASSLVGVSGGYTF. The DNA for the CDR3 is TGTGCCAGCAGCTTAGTGGGAGTCTCGGGTGGCTACACCTTC. The chain is built from TRBV5-4 and TRBJ1-2; no clear D gene. There are 14 residues in the CDR3. CDR1 is SGHNT, CDR2 YYREEE, per germline (reference sequence). Trimming took 2 bases from V and 7 from J, leaving 15 bases between them. Combining the CDR3 with reference TRBV5-4 and TRBJ1-2 gives the whole variable domain ETGVTQSPTHLIKTRGQQVTLRCSSQSGHNTVSWYQQALGQGPQFIFQYYREEENGRGNFPPRFSGLQFPNYSSELNVNALELDDSALYLCASSLVGVSGGYTFGSGTRLTVV.